This entry lists 18 T cell receptor beta chains sequenced from one sample in a study of beta chain features in type 1 diabetes. Every isolated RNA sample was fully reverse transcribed, so sequencing captured expressed TCRB transcripts. Produced via immunoSEQ multiplex PCR; TCRdb's table is partial and in-frame only. The repertoire includes about 280,000 clones, about 15% of them detected once, and less than 0.02% sits in the top ten. Points from the study as a whole: In every one of the four CD4+ subsets, TCRB CDR3s were moderately but significantly shorter in Type 1 diabetes patients.

Their cognate antigens are unknown. Sample: naive CD4+ T cells from blood. The receptors were gathered from a man between 18 and 29 years old with type 1 diabetes.

V is TRBV5-1 and J is TRBJ2-3; 8 positions agree with TRBD2. Germline V gives CDR1 SGHRS, CDR2 YFSETQ. J gave up 1 base and V 1 base, and 8 bases lay outside the gene matches. The CDR3 is made up of 17 amino acids. The CDR3 region is CASSLLAGGGGTDTQYF. The CDR3 DNA sequence: TGCGCCAGCAGCTTGCTTGCGGGAGGCGGGGGCACAGATACGCAGTATTTT.

This clone occurred a few times. The chain links TRBV30 to TRBJ2-5; 14 bases map to TRBD2. J gave up 2 bases and V 2 bases, and 4 bases lay outside the gene matches. This CDR3 is 16 amino acids long. Germline V gene sequence: CDR1 GTSNPN, CDR2 SVGIG (reference sequence). The CDR3 protein is CAWSPGTSGGQETQYF. The CDR3 DNA sequence: TGTGCCTGGAGTCCAGGGACTAGCGGGGGACAAGAGACCCAGTACTTC.

The CDR3 nucleotides are TGTGCCAGCAGTACCCCCCAGGGTCAGGATGAGCAGTTCTTC. This codes for CASSTPQGQDEQFF. This chain joins TRBV6-6 and TRBJ2-1; tentatively, D is TRBD1 (5 bases). Trimming took off 5 bases at V and 8 bases at J, with 16 bases between the two ends. The CDR3 sequence is 14 residues long. Germline CDR1 and CDR2: MNHNY and SVGAGI (reference sequence).

The chain combines TRBV14 with TRBJ2-5; 8 bases fit TRBD2. V was pared by 6 bases and J by 5 bases, with 8 bases of the junction left unmatched. The CDR3 is 14 residues long. In germline, CDR1 is SGHDN, CDR2 FVKESK. This CDR3 reads CASRNGLAGETQYF. CDR3 coding DNA: TGTGCCAGCAGAAACGGACTAGCAGGCGAGACCCAGTACTTC.

V is TRBV25-1 and J is TRBJ2-5; D is possibly TRBD2 (6 bases). Trimming shortened V by 8 bases and J by 4 bases, and 8 bases separated the two germline ends. CDR1 is MGHDK, CDR2 SYGVNS, per germline. This CDR3 region has 11 residues. As DNA, the CDR3 is TGTGCCAGCCGACTAGTAGAGACCCAGTACTTC. It encodes CASRLVETQYF.

This clone was recorded a few times. J is TRBJ2-6 and V is TRBV6-5; no clear D. Germline-derived CDR1 and CDR2 are MNHEY and SVGAGI. This CDR3 has 13 amino acids. Trimming stripped 5 bases from V and 4 bases from J, with 6 bases between. The CDR3 nucleotides read TGTGCCAGCAGTCAACAGGGGGCCAACGTCCTGACTTTC. Protein product: CASSQQGANVLTF.

This clone was counted a few times. The V call is TRBV28, the J call TRBJ1-5; 7 bases map to TRBD1. The CDR3 extends over 16 amino acids. Trimming cost V 5 bases and J 0 bases; bases outside gene matches: 7. Germline V gene data show CDR1 as MDHEN and CDR2 as SYDVKM. The CDR3 loop is CASSTGTAYSNQPQHF. The CDR3 nucleotides read TGTGCCAGCAGTACCGGGACAGCCTATAGCAATCAGCCCCAGCATTTT.

CDR3 in amino acids: CSFNLGVNTEAFF. In nucleotides, the CDR3 is TGCAGCTTTAACTTAGGGGTGAACACTGAAGCTTTCTTT. V usage is TRBV29-1 and J usage is TRBJ1-1, with a weak D call TRBD1 (5 bases). Germline-derived CDR1 and CDR2 are SQVTM and ANQGSEA. The CDR3 has 13 residues. Between the trimmed V and J ends, which lost 8 bases and 0 bases, there was a span of 13 bases.

This clone was counted only a few times. V usage is TRBV28 and J usage is TRBJ2-5; D unresolved. Deletions cut 5 bases from V and 0 bases from J, with 10 bases between. Germline values: CDR1 MDHEN, CDR2 SYDVKM. The CDR3 spans 14 residues. CDR3 DNA: TGTGCCAGCAGTCCGCCTAGGTACCAAGAGACCCAGTACTTC. The encoded protein is CASSPPRYQETQYF.

The gene calls are TRBV18 and TRBJ1-1, with D unclear. Germline V CDR1 and CDR2: KGHSH, LQKENI. With 3 bases removed from V and 5 bases from J, the gap between germline ends came to 13 bases. The CDR3 consists of 14 residues. The CDR3 DNA follows: TGTGCCAGCTCACCTGTCAGGATTTCGACTGAAGCTTTCTTT. Translation gives CASSPVRISTEAFF.

This chain connects TRBV19 to TRBJ2-7, with D maybe TRBD1 (6 bases). The CDR3 length is 14 residues. Germline CDR1 is LNHDA and CDR2 is SQIVND (reference sequence). Trimming left V 4 bases short and J 0 bases short, with 10 bases between. CDR3 region: CASSTTDSSYEQYF. CDR3 sequence (DNA): TGTGCCAGTAGTACTACGGACAGCTCCTACGAGCAGTACTTC.

This clone was observed a handful of times. CDR3 sequence: CAWSLWTGFGYTF. The CDR3 DNA sequence: TGTGCCTGGAGCCTATGGACAGGATTTGGCTACACCTTC. The V call is TRBV30, the J call TRBJ1-2; 7 nucleotides agree with TRBD1. In germline, CDR1 is GTSNPN, CDR2 SVGIG (reference sequence). The CDR3 runs to 13 residues. V lost 3 bases, J lost 7 bases, and 8 bases stayed unmatched. Looking up the rest from reference TRBV30 and TRBJ1-2 gives the full variable domain: SQTIHQWPATLVQPVGSPLSLECTVEGTSNPNLYWYRQAAGRGLQLLFYSVGIGQISSEVPQNLSASRPQDRQFILSSKKLLLSDSGFYLCAWSLWTGFGYTFGSGTRLTVV.

This clone was seen more than once but under ten times. The chain joins TRBV5-1 to TRBJ1-2, with TRBD1 identical over 7 bases. The germline V gene has CDR1 SGHRS and CDR2 YFSETQ. The CDR3 sequence is 13 residues long. With 0 bases clipped from V and 6 bases from J, the junction kept 2 bases outside the gene matches. The CDR3 loop is CASSLETGNGYTF. CDR3 DNA sequence: TGCGCCAGCAGCTTGGAGACAGGGAATGGCTACACCTTC.

The table lists this clone with a few counts. The chain recombines TRBV28 with TRBJ2-7, with 9 positions matching TRBD1. This CDR3 has 13 amino acids. Germline CDR1 MDHEN, CDR2 SYDVKM. V shed 8 bases and J 3 bases; nucleotides not matched to a gene: 5. DNA of the CDR3: TGTGCCAGCGGGGACAGGGTGGGCTACGAGCAGTACTTC. This gives the protein CASGDRVGYEQYF.

This clone was seen a handful of times. The chain couples TRBV10-3 to TRBJ1-2, with 10 bases that match TRBD1. The junction had 3 bases not matched to a gene; V was cut back by 0 bases and J by 8 bases. CDR1 is ENHRY, CDR2 SYGVKD, per germline. This CDR3 has 14 amino acids. The CDR3: CAISESRDRGGYTF. Here the CDR3 DNA reads TGTGCCATCAGTGAGTCGAGGGACAGGGGAGGCTACACCTTC.

The V call is TRBV2, the J call TRBJ2-7, with D unresolved. The CDR3 extends over 15 amino acids. Germline CDR1 and CDR2: SNHLY and FYNNEI. V lost 6 bases and J 0 bases, leaving 15 bases between the germline ends. The CDR3 here is CASRVAPVGSYEQYF. The DNA of the CDR3 is TGTGCCAGCAGGGTTGCCCCGGTCGGCTCCTACGAGCAGTACTTC.

This clone turned up a few times. The chain recombines TRBV6-6 with TRBJ2-1, with D perhaps matching TRBD1 (6 bases). CDR1 is MNHNY, CDR2 SVGAGI, per germline (reference sequence). This CDR3 spans 16 amino acids. V was trimmed by 4 bases and J by 9 bases, leaving 22 bases between them. CDR3 in DNA: TGTGCCAGCAGTTCGACAGGTAGTCTACGTAAGGGTGAGCAGTTCTTC. Its protein is CASSSTGSLRKGEQFF.

In this sample, this clone turned up a few times. This chain joins TRBV6-5 and TRBJ2-2; 9 positions agree with TRBD2. Germline loops: CDR1 MNHEY, CDR2 SVGAGI. CDR3 length: 15 residues. The V segment lost 6 bases and the J segment 6 bases; nucleotides outside the gene matches: 8. In nucleotides, the CDR3 is TGTGCCAGCAGAAGAGCGGGAGGTAGCGCCGGGGAGCTGTTTTTT. Its protein product is CASRRAGGSAGELFF.